These T cell receptor beta chains were read from a single sample in a study of Ad26.COV2.S vaccination and SARS-CoV-2 variants. Generated by immunoSEQ multiplex PCR, the TCRdb table keeps only in-frame clones and is missing some. The table records 150,000 to 200,000 clones, 70% to 90% of them present only once. This sample comprised peripheral blood, obtained after recovery from COVID-19. Source of these receptors: a human donor who had recovered from COVID-19. Both conserved end residues are part of each CDR3. D genes are given only for firm matches. Size tells how often a clone was seen (once, few, many) or the class of an expanded clone, and some rows leave it out.

V gene: TRBV5-1
D gene: -
J gene: TRBJ2-5
clone size: few
CDR3 DNA: TGCGCCAGCGCACCAGGGGCCTACCAAGAGACCCAGTACTTC
CDR3 protein: CASAPGAYQETQYF

V gene: TRBV28
D gene: TRBD1
J gene: TRBJ2-2
clone size: -
CDR3 DNA: TGTGCCAGCAGCCCCGGGACAGTTAACACCGGGGAGCTGTTTTTT
CDR3 protein: CASSPGTVNTGELFF

V gene: TRBV4-2
D gene: -
J gene: TRBJ2-5
clone size: -
CDR3 DNA: TGTGCCAGCAGCCAAGATGTGGCGGAGGCCCAGTACTTC
CDR3 protein: CASSQDVAEAQYF

V gene: TRBV19
D gene: -
J gene: TRBJ2-7
clone size: once
CDR3 DNA: TGTGCCAGTAGTACCGTGACAGGCAGCGAGCAGTACTTC
CDR3 protein: CASSTVTGSEQYF

V gene: TRBV10-3
D gene: -
J gene: TRBJ2-7
clone size: -
CDR3 DNA: TGTGCCATCAGTGAGCGGGACGAGCAGTACTTC
CDR3 protein: CAISERDEQYF

V gene: TRBV9
D gene: TRBD2
J gene: TRBJ2-1
clone size: once
CDR3 DNA: TGTGCCAGCAGCCGGGGAGCGGGGTCATTGGAGCAGTTCTTC
CDR3 protein: CASSRGAGSLEQFF

V gene: TRBV7-3
D gene: TRBD2
J gene: TRBJ2-2
clone size: -
CDR3 DNA: TGTGCCAGCAGCTTTCTAGCGGCGAACACCGGGGAGCTGTTTTTT
CDR3 protein: CASSFLAANTGELFF

V gene: TRBV4-1
D gene: -
J gene: TRBJ1-2
clone size: -
CDR3 DNA: TGCGCCAGCAGCCAAGGGGCTAACTATGGCTACACCTTC
CDR3 protein: CASSQGANYGYTF

V gene: TRBV18
D gene: TRBD1
J gene: TRBJ1-6
clone size: -
CDR3 DNA: TGTGCCAGCTCACCCGGGACAGGTGGTTCACCCCTCCACTTT
CDR3 protein: CASSPGTGGSPLHF

V gene: TRBV3-1/TRBV3-2
D gene: -
J gene: TRBJ1-1
clone size: few
CDR3 DNA: TGTGCCAGCAGCCCCACAGGGTTGAACACTGAAGCTTTCTTT
CDR3 protein: CASSPTGLNTEAFF

V gene: TRBV11-3
D gene: TRBD1
J gene: TRBJ2-1
clone size: -
CDR3 DNA: TGTGCCAGCAGCTTAGGCTTACAGGGGGCAGGTAACAATGAGCAGTTCTTC
CDR3 protein: CASSLGLQGAGNNEQFF

V gene: TRBV4-1
D gene: -
J gene: TRBJ1-2
clone size: -
CDR3 DNA: TGCGCCAGCAGCCAAGATTTGACTTTTTACTATGGCTACACCTTC
CDR3 protein: CASSQDLTFYYGYTF

V gene: TRBV11-2
D gene: -
J gene: TRBJ1-2
clone size: -
CDR3 DNA: TGTGCCAGCAGCTCCCTTACGCAGACCGGCTACACCTTC
CDR3 protein: CASSSLTQTGYTF

V gene: TRBV5-1
D gene: -
J gene: TRBJ1-3
clone size: -
CDR3 DNA: TGCGCCAGCAGCTTGGGCAATATAGGGGACACCATATATTTT
CDR3 protein: CASSLGNIGDTIYF

V gene: TRBV5-4
D gene: TRBD2
J gene: TRBJ2-5
clone size: once
CDR3 DNA: TGTGCCAGCAGCCCCAGGGGTAGCGGGATATGGAAAGAGACCCAGTACTTC
CDR3 protein: CASSPRGSGIWKETQYF

V gene: TRBV19
D gene: -
J gene: TRBJ2-7
clone size: -
CDR3 DNA: TGTGCCAGTAGTATCCGGGGACCTTCCTACGAGCAGTACTTC
CDR3 protein: CASSIRGPSYEQYF

V gene: TRBV6-6
D gene: TRBD2
J gene: TRBJ2-1
clone size: -
CDR3 DNA: TGTGCCGGCAGTCACGGGGGGACTTTCTCCTACAATGAGCAGTTCTTC
CDR3 protein: CAGSHGGTFSYNEQFF

V gene: TRBV18
D gene: TRBD1
J gene: TRBJ1-5
clone size: -
CDR3 DNA: TGTGCCAGCTCACCCGGGACAGGGGGGCTTAGGCCCCAGCATTTT
CDR3 protein: CASSPGTGGLRPQHF

V gene: TRBV19
D gene: TRBD1
J gene: TRBJ1-6
clone size: -
CDR3 DNA: TGTGCCAGTAGTAACCGACAGGGATGGAATTCACCCCTCCACTTT
CDR3 protein: CASSNRQGWNSPLHF

V gene: TRBV30
D gene: -
J gene: TRBJ2-5
clone size: -
CDR3 DNA: TGTGCCTGGAGTCCCCCGGGACCTCGGTACTTC
CDR3 protein: CAWSPPGPRYF

V gene: TRBV7-2
D gene: TRBD2
J gene: TRBJ2-1
clone size: -
CDR3 DNA: TGTGCCAGCAGCTTTCCTAGCGGTCTACACAATGAGCAGTTCTTC
CDR3 protein: CASSFPSGLHNEQFF

V gene: TRBV7-9
D gene: TRBD1
J gene: TRBJ2-1
clone size: -
CDR3 DNA: TGTGCCAGCAGCTTAGTTAGAGGAGACAGGGAACGGAGGAATGAGCAGTTCTTC
CDR3 protein: CASSLVRGDRERRNEQFF

V gene: TRBV11-1
D gene: -
J gene: TRBJ1-6
clone size: -
CDR3 DNA: TGTGCCAGCAGCTCTGAACCAGAGACACCCCTCCACTTT
CDR3 protein: CASSSEPETPLHF

V gene: TRBV6-2/TRBV6-3
D gene: -
J gene: TRBJ2-3
clone size: -
CDR3 DNA: TGTGCCAGCAGTTACTCAGTTGATACGCAGTATTTT
CDR3 protein: CASSYSVDTQYF

V gene: TRBV7-2
D gene: TRBD1
J gene: TRBJ1-2
clone size: -
CDR3 DNA: TGTGCCAGCAGCCTCCGGGACAGGGATGGCTACACCTTC
CDR3 protein: CASSLRDRDGYTF

V gene: TRBV29-1
D gene: -
J gene: TRBJ1-5
clone size: -
CDR3 DNA: TGCAGCGTTGGATTAGGGTCCGGGAGCAATCAGCCCCAGCATTTT
CDR3 protein: CSVGLGSGSNQPQHF

V gene: TRBV27
D gene: -
J gene: TRBJ2-7
clone size: -
CDR3 DNA: TGTGCCAGCAGTCTCCCTGTCGGGGGCCGCACCTACGAGCAGTACTTC
CDR3 protein: CASSLPVGGRTYEQYF

V gene: TRBV6-5
D gene: -
J gene: TRBJ2-1
clone size: -
CDR3 DNA: TGTGCCAGCAGTTCTCCCGGACTCCGGAACGAGCAGTTCTTC
CDR3 protein: CASSSPGLRNEQFF

V gene: TRBV3-1/TRBV3-2
D gene: TRBD2
J gene: TRBJ2-3
clone size: -
CDR3 DNA: TGTGCCAGCAGCCAAAGCGGGGGAGCACAGATTAAGCAGTATTTT
CDR3 protein: CASSQSGGAQIKQYF

V gene: TRBV4-2
D gene: -
J gene: TRBJ2-7
clone size: -
CDR3 DNA: TGTGCCAGCAGCCAAGACCTAGCCCCAATTAGAGAGCAGTACTTC
CDR3 protein: CASSQDLAPIREQYF